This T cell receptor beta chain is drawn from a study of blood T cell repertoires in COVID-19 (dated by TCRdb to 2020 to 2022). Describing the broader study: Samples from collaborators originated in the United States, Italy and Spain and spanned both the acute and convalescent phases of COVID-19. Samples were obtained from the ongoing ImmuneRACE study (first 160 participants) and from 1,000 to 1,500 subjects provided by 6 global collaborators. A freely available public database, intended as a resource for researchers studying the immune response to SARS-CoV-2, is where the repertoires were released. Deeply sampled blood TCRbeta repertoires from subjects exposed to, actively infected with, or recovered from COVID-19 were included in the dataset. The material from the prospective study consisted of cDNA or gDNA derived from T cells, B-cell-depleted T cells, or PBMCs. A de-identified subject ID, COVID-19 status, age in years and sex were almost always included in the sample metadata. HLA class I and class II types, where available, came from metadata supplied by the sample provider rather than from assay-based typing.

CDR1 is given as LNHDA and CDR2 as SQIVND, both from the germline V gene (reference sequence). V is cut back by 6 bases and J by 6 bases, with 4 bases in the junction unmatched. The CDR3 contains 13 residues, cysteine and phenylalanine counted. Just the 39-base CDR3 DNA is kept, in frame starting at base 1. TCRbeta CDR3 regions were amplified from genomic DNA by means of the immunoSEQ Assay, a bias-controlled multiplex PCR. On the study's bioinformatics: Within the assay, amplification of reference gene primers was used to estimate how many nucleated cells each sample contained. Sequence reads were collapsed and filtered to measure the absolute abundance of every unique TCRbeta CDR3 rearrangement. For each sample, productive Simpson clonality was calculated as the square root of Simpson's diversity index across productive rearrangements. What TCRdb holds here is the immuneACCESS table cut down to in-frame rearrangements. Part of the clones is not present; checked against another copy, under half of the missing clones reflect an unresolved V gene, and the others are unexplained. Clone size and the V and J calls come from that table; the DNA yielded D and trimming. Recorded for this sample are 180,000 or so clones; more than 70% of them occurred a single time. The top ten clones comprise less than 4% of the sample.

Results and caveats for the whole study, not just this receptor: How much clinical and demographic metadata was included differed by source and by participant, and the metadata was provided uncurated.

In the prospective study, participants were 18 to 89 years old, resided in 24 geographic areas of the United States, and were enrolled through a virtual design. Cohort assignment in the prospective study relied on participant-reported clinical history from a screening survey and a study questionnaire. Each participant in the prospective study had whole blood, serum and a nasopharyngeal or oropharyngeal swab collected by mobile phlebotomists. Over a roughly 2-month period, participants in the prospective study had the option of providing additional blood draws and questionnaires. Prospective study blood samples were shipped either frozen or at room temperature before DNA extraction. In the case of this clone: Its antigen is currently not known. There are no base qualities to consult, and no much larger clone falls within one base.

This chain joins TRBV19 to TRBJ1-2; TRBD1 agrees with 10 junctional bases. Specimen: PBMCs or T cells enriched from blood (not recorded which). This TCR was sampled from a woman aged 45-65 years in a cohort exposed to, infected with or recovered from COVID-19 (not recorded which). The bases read TGTGCCAGTAGCAGACAGGGGGCCCATGGCTACACCTTC. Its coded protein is CASSRQGAHGYTF. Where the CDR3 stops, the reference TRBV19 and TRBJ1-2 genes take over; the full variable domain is DGGITQSPKYLFRKEGQNVTLSCEQNLNHDAMYWYRQDPGQGLRLIYYSQIVNDFQKGDIAEGYSVSREKKESFPLTVTSAQKNPTAFYLCASSRQGAHGYTFGSGTRLTVV.